This TCR beta chain was sequenced for a study of blood T cell repertoires in COVID-19. Study context: The analysed material was cDNA or gDNA that came from T cells, B-cell-depleted T cells, or PBMCs.

This study enrolled people aged about 18 to 100 from 20 to 25 US geographic areas. Each recovered donor of Cohort 3 presented with two negative PCRs, clearance, or symptom resolution. The CDR3 length is 13 residues. V gave up 11 bases and J gave up 1 base, with 11 bases separating them. From germline, CDR1 is LNHDA and CDR2 SQIVND (reference sequence). Methods used by the authors: The assay estimated nucleated cells by amplifying reference gene primers. Generated by immunoSEQ multiplex PCR, the TCRdb table keeps only in-frame clones and is missing some. The V and J calls and the clone size are those of that table, but D and trimming were determined from the DNA. Altogether hundreds of thousands of clones are present, roughly 86% being singletons, with the ten largest covering around 1%. This clone was recorded once.

Sequences were obtained from PBMCs or T cells enriched from blood (not recorded which). This clonotype was obtained from a woman in her thirties who had recovered from COVID-19. This chain links TRBV19 with TRBJ2-2, with D tentatively TRBD2 (6 bases). The CDR3 DNA reads TGTGCCGGACGGGACTTGAACACCGGGGAGCTGTTTTTT. Translation: CAGRDLNTGELFF. The full variable domain, rest sourced from reference TRBV19 and TRBJ2-2, is DGGITQSPKYLFRKEGQNVTLSCEQNLNHDAMYWYRQDPGQGLRLIYYSQIVNDFQKGDIAEGYSVSREKKESFPLTVTSAQKNPTAFYLCAGRDLNTGELFFGEGSRLTVL.